This T cell receptor beta chain emerged from a study of regulatory T cells in long-lasting Graves disease. The germline V gene has CDR1 KGHSH and CDR2 LQKENI. The CDR3 covers 13 residues. V gave up 8 bases and J gave up 2 bases, with 10 bases separating them. This clonotype was observed many times. Its antigen remains unidentified. Time point specified: newly diagnosed GD, antithyroid drugs for less than 3 months. From RNA extracted from PBMCs, the TCR library was made. Libraries of TCR beta came from iRepertoire HTBI primers plus Arm-PCR of CDR3 regions. Using its own MiXCR run on the multiplex PCR reads, TCRdb lists one record per CDR3 protein. The sample holds roughly 500,000 distinct CDR3 sequences; 12% are singletons and the top ten take 7.5% to 9%. Whole-study findings and limits: Newly diagnosed patients shared 850 to 1,000 public clonotypes; persistent patients shared some 2,600.

This same sample was also taken into another study, of T cells in Graves' hyperthyroidism and ophthalmopathy.

This sequence originates from a woman under 40 with Graves disease. Sequences were derived from peripheral blood mononuclear cells (PBMCs), sampled at new diagnosis, from a patient treated with antithyroid drugs. The V gene is TRBV18, the J gene TRBJ2-1; D gene unclear. The CDR3: CASQPVAYNEQFF. CDR3 DNA sequence: TGTGCCAGCCAGCCGGTCGCCTACAATGAGCAGTTCTTC. Full variable domain (rest looked up from reference TRBV18 and TRBJ2-1): NAGVMQNPRHLVRRRGQEARLRCSPMKGHSHVYWYRQLPEEGLKFMVYLQKENIIDESGMPKERFSAEFPKEGPSILRIQQVVRGDSAAYFCASQPVAYNEQFFGPGTRLTVL.